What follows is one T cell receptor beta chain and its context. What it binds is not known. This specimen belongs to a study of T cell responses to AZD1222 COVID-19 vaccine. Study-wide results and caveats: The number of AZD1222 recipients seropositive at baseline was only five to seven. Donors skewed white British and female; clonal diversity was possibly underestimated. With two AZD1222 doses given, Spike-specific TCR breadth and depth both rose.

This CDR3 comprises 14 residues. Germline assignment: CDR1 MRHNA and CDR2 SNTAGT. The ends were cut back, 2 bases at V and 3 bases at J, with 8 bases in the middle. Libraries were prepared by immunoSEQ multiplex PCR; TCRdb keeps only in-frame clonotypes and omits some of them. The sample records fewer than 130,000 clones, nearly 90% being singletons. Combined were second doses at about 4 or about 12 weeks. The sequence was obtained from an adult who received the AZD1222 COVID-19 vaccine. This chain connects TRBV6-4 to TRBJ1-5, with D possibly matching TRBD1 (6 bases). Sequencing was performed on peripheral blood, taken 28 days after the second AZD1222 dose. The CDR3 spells CASSDRGANQPQHF. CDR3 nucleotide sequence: TGTGCCAGCAGTGACAGGGGGGCCAATCAGCCCCAGCATTTT.